These 32 T cell receptor beta chains came from one sample sequenced in a study of cytomegalovirus exposure and HLA in healthy donors (dated by TCRdb to 2016 to 2017). The receptor library was made with the immunoSEQ multiplex PCR assay. For the multiplex PCR, a mixture combining 60 forward primers for TCR Vbeta segments and 13 reverse primers for TCR Jbeta segments was used. TCRdb provides this immuneACCESS table in a form limited to in-frame rearrangements. Some clones are lacking; in checked studies, under half of them reflect an unresolved V gene, and why the rest are absent is not known. The sample table contains 180,000 or so clones; only one count was recorded for over 75% of them. Around 15% of the sample rests with the top ten. The sample consisted of PBMCs. The receptors shown here come from a man aged 50 to 59 in good health and CMV-seropositive.

The V and J genes are TRBV5-1 and TRBJ1-4; TRBD1 aligns across 8 bases. V shed 4 bases, J shed 7 bases, and the junction held 12 bases outside the gene matches. This CDR3 has 16 residues. Germline-derived CDR1 and CDR2 are SGHRS and YFSETQ. The CDR3 here is CASSPDPRGRGEKLFF. For the CDR3, the DNA is TGCGCCAGCAGCCCAGACCCCAGGGGGCGCGGTGAAAAACTGTTTTTT.

The rearrangement links TRBV28 to TRBJ1-2; no reliable D call. The length of the CDR3 is 11 residues. With 6 bases removed from V and 8 bases from J, the gap between germline ends came to 10 bases. Per the germline V gene, CDR1 is MDHEN and CDR2 is SYDVKM. The DNA of the CDR3 is TGTGCCAGCAGCGACCCGAGGGGCTACACCTTC. This gives the protein CASSDPRGYTF.

The chain recombines TRBV6-5 with TRBJ2-1, with 14 bases lining up with TRBD2. CDR1 and CDR2 (germline): MNHEY, SVGAGI. CDR3 length equals 13 residues. Trimming took 5 bases from V and 11 from J; bases not matched to a gene: 2. This CDR3 is CASSGTSGGKQFF. DNA for the CDR3: TGTGCCAGCAGTGGGACTAGCGGGGGAAAGCAGTTCTTC.

The CDR3 loop reads CASSLGGVPNQPQHF. Written as DNA, the CDR3 is TGTGCCAGCAGCTTGGGCGGCGTTCCCAATCAGCCCCAGCATTTT. The chain employs TRBV5-8 and TRBJ1-5; D uncertain. V lost 0 bases and J 3 bases, leaving 10 bases between the germline ends. Germline CDR1 is SGHTS and CDR2 is YDEGEE. This CDR3 region has 15 residues.

This clone was recorded only once. This chain's CDR3 is CASSLGNEGKLFF. Written as DNA, the CDR3 is TGTGCCAGCAGTTTAGGTAACGAGGGAAAACTGTTTTTT. The chain is built from TRBV28 and TRBJ1-4, with D unresolved. The CDR3 spans 13 residues. Trimming left V 2 bases short and J 10 bases short, with 11 bases between. From germline, CDR1 is MDHEN and CDR2 SYDVKM.

The genes are TRBV21-1 and TRBJ1-2; the table names TRBD1, a call not compared with the DNA. TRBV21-1 is a pseudogene segment. This CDR3 has 14 residues. CDR3 sequence (DNA): TGTGCCAGCACCCGACAGGGGGCTAACTATGGCTACACCTTC. Its translation is CASTRQGANYGYTF.

This clone was observed a single time. This sequence joins TRBV5-1 and TRBJ2-1, with 10 bases fitting TRBD1. V was clipped by 4 bases and J by 8 bases; unmatched bases: 3. From germline, CDR1 is SGHRS and CDR2 YFSETQ. The CDR3 consists of 13 residues. CDR3 nucleotides: TGCGCCAGCAGCAAGACAGGGGGCGATGAGCAGTTCTTC. Translating it yields CASSKTGGDEQFF.

The chain uses TRBV9 and TRBJ2-7; 10 nucleotides align to TRBD1. CDR1 SGDLS and CDR2 YYNGEE come from the germline V gene. Losses at the gene ends were 3 bases for V and 1 base for J; bases not matched to a gene: 7. There are 16 residues in the CDR3. CDR3 loop: CASSESTGGPSYEQYF. The CDR3 coding sequence is TGTGCCAGCAGCGAGTCGACAGGGGGCCCTTCCTACGAGCAGTACTTC.

This clone has a single count. The rearrangement joins TRBV5-1 to TRBJ2-7, with D possibly TRBD1 on 5 matching bases. This CDR3 is 17 amino acids long. V shed 1 base and J shed 0 bases, with 17 bases lying between them. Germline CDR1 and CDR2: SGHRS and YFSETQ. CDR3 in amino acids: CASSLYPLGDSSYEQYV. For the CDR3, the DNA is TGCGCCAGCAGCTTGTATCCCCTAGGAGACAGCTCCTACGAGCAGTACGTC.

The chain recombines TRBV12-5 with TRBJ2-2, with D possibly TRBD2 on 6 matching bases. The CDR3 totals 16 residues. Trimming took 3 bases from V and 7 from J, leaving 18 bases between them. The germline V gene has CDR1 LGHNT and CDR2 FRNRAP. The CDR3 loop is CASGFIPQEGNGELFF. CDR3 in DNA: TGTGCTAGTGGTTTCATTCCCCAGGAGGGGAACGGGGAGCTGTTTTTT. The full variable domain, with the rest looked up from reference TRBV12-5 and TRBJ2-2, is DARVTQTPRHKVTEMGQEVTMRCQPILGHNTVFWYRQTMMQGLELLAYFRNRAPLDDSGMPKDRFSAEMPDATLATLKIQPSEPRDSAVYFCASGFIPQEGNGELFFGEGSRLTVL.

V and J are TRBV6-6 and TRBJ1-4; 7 nucleotides line up with TRBD1. This CDR3 is built from 14 residues. CDR1 MNHNY and CDR2 SVGAGI come from the germline V gene (reference sequence). The V segment lost 4 bases and the J segment 4 bases; nucleotides outside the gene matches: 3. The CDR3 here is CASSSGQSNEKLFF. DNA for the CDR3: TGTGCCAGCAGTTCGGGACAGAGTAATGAAAAACTGTTTTTT.

The V and J genes are TRBV5-1 and TRBJ2-5, with D possibly matching TRBD2 (5 bases). The V gene's germline CDR1 is SGHRS and CDR2 YFSETQ. V was shortened by 4 bases and J by 0 bases, with 22 bases between the two germline ends. This CDR3 is built from 18 residues. The CDR3 spells CASSPSSTTSQYQETQYF. Here the CDR3 DNA reads TGCGCCAGCAGCCCTAGCAGCACGACTTCCCAGTACCAAGAGACCCAGTACTTC.

The J gene is TRBJ1-5, the V gene TRBV19; a possible D gene is TRBD1 (5 bases). This CDR3 region has 14 residues. Trimming pared 5 bases from V and 5 bases from J, leaving 13 bases between. Looked up from germline, CDR1 is LNHDA and CDR2 is SQIVND (reference sequence). This CDR3 is CASSPRDGDQPQHF. The CDR3, as DNA: TGTGCCAGTAGTCCGCGGGACGGAGATCAGCCCCAGCATTTT.

The gene calls are TRBV29-1 and TRBJ1-2, with D unresolved. The CDR3 consists of 13 residues. The germline V gene encodes CDR1 SQVTM and CDR2 ANQGSEA. Deletions cut 5 bases from V and 3 bases from J, with 13 bases between. The DNA for the CDR3 is TGCAGCGTTCACCCGACGCGGGACTATGGCTACACCTTC. Its protein is CSVHPTRDYGYTF.

J is TRBJ1-2 and V is TRBV6-6, with D perhaps matching TRBD1 (6 bases). The CDR3 has 15 residues. V was cut by 1 base and J by 2 bases, with 11 bases left in between. The germline CDR1 and CDR2 sequences are MNHNY and SVGAGI (reference sequence). DNA for the CDR3: TGTGCCAGCAGTTACTGGGCAGGGGCGAACTATGGCTACACCTTC. It is translated as CASSYWAGANYGYTF.

J is TRBJ2-1 and V is TRBV7-2; TRBD2 matches at 11 bases. The junction had 9 bases not matched to a gene; V was cut back by 3 bases and J by 8 bases. CDR1 and CDR2 (germline): SGHTA, FQGNSA. The CDR3 is 16 amino acids. The CDR3 protein is CASSFLAGGLGHEQFF. CDR3 nucleotides: TGTGCCAGCAGCTTCCTAGCGGGGGGTCTTGGTCATGAGCAGTTCTTC.

The chain couples TRBV11-2 to TRBJ2-3, with D possibly TRBD2 on 7 matching bases. Germline V gene data show CDR1 as SGHAT and CDR2 as FQNNGV. V lost 1 base and J lost 2, with 13 bases in between. The CDR3 runs 16 residues. The CDR3 DNA reads as TGTGCCAGCAGCTTAGGAGGGGGGGGTCCCACAGATACGCAGTATTTT. It yields the protein CASSLGGGGPTDTQYF.

The chain carries TRBV5-4 and TRBJ1-6; 10 bases align to TRBD1. Germline loops: CDR1 SGHNT, CDR2 YYREEE (reference sequence). The junction had 11 bases not matched to a gene; V was cut back by 4 bases and J by 10 bases. The CDR3 has 16 amino acids. The CDR3 is CASSRDPGTGESPLHF. CDR3 DNA: TGTGCCAGCAGCCGTGATCCCGGGACAGGGGAATCACCCCTCCACTTT.

CDR3 sequence: CASSSNRGQRTDTQYF. As DNA, the CDR3 is TGCGCCAGCAGCTCTAACAGGGGGCAGAGGACAGATACGCAGTATTTT. The gene calls are TRBV5-1 and TRBJ2-3; 9 bases map to TRBD1. CDR1 SGHRS and CDR2 YFSETQ come from the germline V gene. With V trimmed by 3 bases and J by 3 bases, 8 bases remained unmatched. The CDR3 extends over 16 amino acids.

The chain recombines TRBV29-1 with TRBJ1-1; 11 bases fit TRBD1. V trimming: 1 base; J trimming: 4 bases; junction bases outside the gene matches: 8. The CDR3 consists of 16 residues. Germline CDR1 is SQVTM and CDR2 is ANQGSEA. This chain's CDR3 is CSVEVGDRGSVTEAFF. The CDR3 DNA follows: TGCAGCGTTGAAGTGGGGGACAGGGGGTCGGTCACTGAAGCTTTCTTT.

The V call is TRBV18, the J call TRBJ2-5; D may be TRBD1 (6 bases). From germline, CDR1 is KGHSH and CDR2 LQKENI. This CDR3 has 13 amino acids. Trimming took off 3 bases at V and 7 bases at J, with 12 bases between the two ends. CDR3 residues: CASSPDSLRTQYF. CDR3 DNA sequence: TGTGCCAGCTCACCGGACAGCCTAAGGACCCAGTACTTC.

The chain employs TRBV30 and TRBJ1-1, with D possibly matching TRBD1 (6 bases). From germline, CDR1 is GTSNPN and CDR2 SVGIG (reference sequence). The CDR3 sequence is 15 residues long. With 0 bases removed from V and 5 bases from J, the gap between germline ends came to 16 bases. CDR3 nucleotide sequence: TGTGCCTGGAGTGTAGGATGGGGAGGGGGAACTGAAGCTTTCTTT. This gives the protein CAWSVGWGGGTEAFF.

This clone was seen a few times. The rearrangement uses TRBV2 and TRBJ2-6, with D maybe TRBD2 (7 bases). The CDR3 covers 19 residues. V dropped 5 bases and J dropped 4 bases, with 24 bases sitting between them. The V gene's germline CDR1 is SNHLY and CDR2 FYNNEI. The DNA of the CDR3 is TGTGCCAGCAGTACGTACGGAACTAGCGACCAGGGGGGGGCCAACGTCCTGACTTTC. Its translation is CASSTYGTSDQGGANVLTF.

The V call is TRBV18, the J call TRBJ1-1; TRBD1 agrees at 12 bases. The CDR3 length is 15 residues. The trim removed 8 bases at V and 6 bases at J, leaving 10 bases unmatched. Germline V gene lookup returns CDR1 KGHSH and CDR2 LQKENI. The CDR3 DNA sequence: TGTGCCAGCACCCCCCGGGACAGGGGGCTTTCTGAAGCTTTCTTT. Translating gives CASTPRDRGLSEAFF. Full variable domain (rest looked up from reference TRBV18 and TRBJ1-1): NAGVMQNPRHLVRRRGQEARLRCSPMKGHSHVYWYRQLPEEGLKFMVYLQKENIIDESGMPKERFSAEFPKEGPSILRIQQVVRGDSAAYFCASTPRDRGLSEAFFGQGTRLTVV.

The chain combines TRBV4-1 with TRBJ1-5; 10 bases fit TRBD1. The germline CDR1 and CDR2 sequences are MGHRA and YSYEKL. The CDR3 has 18 amino acids. V lost 2 bases and J lost 6; bases outside the gene matches: 13. For the CDR3, the DNA is TGCGCCAGCAGCCAATCACTCCGGGACAGGGGAGAGGGTCAGCCCCAGCATTTT. This sequence encodes CASSQSLRDRGEGQPQHF.

This chain connects TRBV11-2 to TRBJ2-5; D gene ambiguous. The CDR3 length is 13 residues. Germline CDR1 is SGHAT and CDR2 is FQNNGV. V lost 5 bases, J lost 5 bases, and 12 bases lay in between. The CDR3 bases are TGTGCCAGCAGCCGACCGGGTTGGGAGACCCAGTACTTC. This encodes CASSRPGWETQYF. Full variable domain (missing parts from reference TRBV11-2 and TRBJ2-5): EAGVAQSPRYKIIEKRQSVAFWCNPISGHATLYWYQQILGQGPKLLIQFQNNGVVDDSQLPKDRFSAERLKGVDSTLKIQPAKLEDSAVYLCASSRPGWETQYFGPGTRLLVL.

This clone appeared a few times. The chain recombines TRBV7-9 with TRBJ1-4; 7 bases are shared with TRBD1. V lost 2 bases to trimming and J lost 7 bases; unmatched junction nucleotides: 7. Germline CDR1 SEHNR, CDR2 FQNEAQ (reference sequence). The CDR3 runs to 15 residues. This chain's CDR3 is CASSLNQGVSEKLFF. The CDR3 nucleotides are TGTGCCAGCAGCTTAAATCAGGGGGTTAGTGAAAAACTGTTTTTT.

This clone showed up just a few times. The rearrangement links TRBV18 to TRBJ1-2; 10 nucleotides align to TRBD1. The germline CDR1 and CDR2 sequences are KGHSH and LQKENI. This CDR3 is built from 15 residues. Germline trimming cut 3 bases from V and 5 bases from J; bases unmatched to any gene: 6. CDR3: CASSPGQGGLYGYTF. In nucleotides, the CDR3 is TGTGCCAGCTCACCCGGACAGGGGGGATTATATGGCTACACCTTC.

The rearrangement links TRBV5-6 to TRBJ1-5; D gene ambiguous. The CDR3 runs 15 residues. CDR1 and CDR2 (germline): SGHDT, YYEEEE. V was clipped by 0 bases and J by 0 bases, with 7 bases between them. The CDR3 coding sequence is TGTGCCAGCAGCTTGGGCAGGAATAGCAATCAGCCCCAGCATTTT. Protein sequence: CASSLGRNSNQPQHF.

V gene TRBV7-3 combines with J gene TRBJ2-3, with 16 positions matching TRBD2. The V gene end was trimmed by 5 bases and the J gene end by 4 bases; junction bases not matched to a gene: 12. CDR1 is SGHTA, CDR2 FQGTGA, per germline. This CDR3 has 19 residues. The chain's CDR3 is CASSLNPGLAGGRSDTQYF. CDR3 sequence (DNA): TGTGCCAGCAGCCTGAATCCGGGACTAGCGGGGGGGCGGTCAGATACGCAGTATTTT.

The chain uses TRBV6-5 and TRBJ1-1, with D unresolved. The germline V and J ends were trimmed by 7 bases and 4 bases, with 19 bases remaining between them. The germline CDR1 and CDR2 sequences are MNHEY and SVGAGI. The CDR3 spans 15 residues. The CDR3 region has the DNA TGTGCCAGCACCACCATTAGAGAGGAGGGCACTGAAGCTTTCTTT. It specifies CASTTIREEGTEAFF.

The chain employs TRBV7-9 and TRBJ2-2; D gene uncertain. Trimming cost V 3 bases and J 0 bases, with 8 bases left between them. Germline CDR1 is SEHNR and CDR2 is FQNEAQ (reference sequence). The CDR3 totals 15 residues. CDR3 residues: CASSFPPANTGELFF. The DNA for the CDR3 is TGTGCCAGCAGCTTTCCCCCAGCGAACACCGGGGAGCTGTTTTTT.